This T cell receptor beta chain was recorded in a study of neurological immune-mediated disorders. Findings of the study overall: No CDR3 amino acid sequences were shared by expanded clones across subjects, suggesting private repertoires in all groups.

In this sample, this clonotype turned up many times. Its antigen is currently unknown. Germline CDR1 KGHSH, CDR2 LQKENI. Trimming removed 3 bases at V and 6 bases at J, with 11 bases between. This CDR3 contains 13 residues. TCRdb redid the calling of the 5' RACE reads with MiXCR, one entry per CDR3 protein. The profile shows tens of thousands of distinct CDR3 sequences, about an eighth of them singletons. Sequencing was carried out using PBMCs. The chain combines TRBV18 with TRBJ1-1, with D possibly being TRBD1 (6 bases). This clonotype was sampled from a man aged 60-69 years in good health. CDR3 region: CASSPGQAPEAFF. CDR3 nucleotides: TGTGCCAGCTCACCGGGACAAGCGCCTGAAGCTTTCTTT. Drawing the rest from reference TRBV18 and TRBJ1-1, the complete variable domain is NAGVMQNPRHLVRRRGQEARLRCSPMKGHSHVYWYRQLPEEGLKFMVYLQKENIIDESGMPKERFSAEFPKEGPSILRIQQVVRGDSAAYFCASSPGQAPEAFFGQGTRLTVV.